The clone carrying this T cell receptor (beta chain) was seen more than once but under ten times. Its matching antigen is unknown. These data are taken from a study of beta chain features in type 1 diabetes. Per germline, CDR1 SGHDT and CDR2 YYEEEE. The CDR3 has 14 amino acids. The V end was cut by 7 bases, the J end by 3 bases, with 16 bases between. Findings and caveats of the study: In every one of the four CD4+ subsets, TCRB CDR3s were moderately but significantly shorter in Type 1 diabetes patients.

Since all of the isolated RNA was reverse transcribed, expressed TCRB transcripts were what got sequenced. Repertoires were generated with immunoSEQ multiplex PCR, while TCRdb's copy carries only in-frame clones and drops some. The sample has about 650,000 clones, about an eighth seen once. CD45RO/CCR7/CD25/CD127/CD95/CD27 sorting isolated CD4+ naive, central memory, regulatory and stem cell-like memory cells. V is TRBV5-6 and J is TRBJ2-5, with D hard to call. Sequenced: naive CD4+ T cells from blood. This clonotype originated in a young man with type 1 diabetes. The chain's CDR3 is CASGRVRSEETQYF. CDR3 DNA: TGTGCCAGCGGCCGGGTTCGGTCAGAAGAGACCCAGTACTTC.